This T cell receptor beta chain is drawn from a study of OX40 agonist ivuxolimab in advanced cancers. CDR1 and CDR2 (germline): MNHEY, SVGAGI. The V segment lost 5 bases and the J segment 5 bases; nucleotides outside the gene matches: 4. This CDR3 comprises 15 residues. The method was immunoSEQ multiplex PCR; TCRdb's version includes in-frame clones alone and lacks a portion of them. The repertoire consists of 95,000 to 150,000 clones, with 85% to 90% occurring once and the leading ten covering 0.5% to 0.7%. The source material was CD4+ or CD8+ T cells sorted from blood, sampled in a trial of the OX40 agonist ivuxolimab. V and J are TRBV6-5 and TRBJ1-5; 12 bases agree with TRBD1. The sequence came from an adult with an advanced solid tumor such as melanoma, head and neck, liver or kidney cancer. CDR3 nucleotides: TGTGCCAGCAGTCCGGGACAGGGGGCTTATCAGCCCCAGCATTTT. Translating gives CASSPGQGAYQPQHF.